The 30 T cell receptor beta chains below all came from one sample that was sequenced in a study of cytomegalovirus exposure and HLA in healthy donors. PCR used 60 Vbeta primers and 13 Jbeta primers. Assay: immunoSEQ multiplex PCR; the TCRdb copy retains only in-frame clones and omits some. The top ten hold 1.5% to 2% of the sample, which has some 120,000 clones, about 66% seen once. Sequenced material: PBMCs. The receptors come from a man aged 25-45 years in good health and CMV-seropositive.

The chain couples TRBV12-2 to TRBJ2-3; the table's D call, TRBD2, was not checked against the DNA. TRBV12-2 is termed a pseudogene. CDR3 length: 18 residues. The CDR3, as DNA: TGTGCAAGTCGCGCCGGGACTAGCGGGAGGGCCAGCACAGATACGCAGTATTTT. Translating it yields CASRAGTSGRASTDTQYF.

J is TRBJ2-5 and V is TRBV6-5; D remains ambiguous. The CDR3 has 15 residues. Germline CDR1 reads MNHEY; CDR2 reads SVGAGI. V lost 5 bases to trimming and J lost 4 bases, with 17 bases between them. The chain's CDR3 is CASSTLNGPGETQYF. CDR3 nucleotides: TGTGCCAGCAGTACCCTTAACGGTCCCGGAGAGACCCAGTACTTC.

The chain's CDR3 is CASSGSSAGLNNEQFF. In DNA, the CDR3 is TGTGCCAGCAGCGGGTCCTCAGCGGGGTTAAACAATGAGCAGTTCTTC. V is TRBV9 and J is TRBJ2-1; TRBD2 agrees at 7 bases. This CDR3 comprises 16 residues. V was pared by 3 bases and J by 5 bases, with 11 bases of the junction left unmatched. The germline V gene encodes CDR1 SGDLS and CDR2 YYNGEE.

This clone was counted only a few times. The rearrangement uses TRBV7-3 and TRBJ2-6, with D unclear. The CDR3 length is 14 residues. Germline V gene sequence: CDR1 SGHTA, CDR2 FQGTGA. Trimming pared 2 bases from V and 1 base from J, leaving 3 bases between. Written as DNA, the CDR3 is TGTGCCAGCAGCTTACAGTCTGGGGCCAACGTCCTGACTTTC. It yields the protein CASSLQSGANVLTF.

This clone was seen more than once but under ten times. The chain couples TRBV28 to TRBJ2-7; TRBD1 aligns across 7 bases. Germline V gene sequence: CDR1 MDHEN, CDR2 SYDVKM. Unmatched junction bases numbered 5, after V lost 6 bases and J lost 6 bases. This CDR3 has 12 residues. The CDR3 spells CASRRQGSEQYF. CDR3 DNA sequence: TGTGCCAGCAGGCGACAGGGTTCCGAGCAGTACTTC.

The chain employs TRBV10-3 and TRBJ2-1; 10 bases align to TRBD2. CDR3 length: 16 amino acids. V lost 2 bases and J lost 5; bases outside the gene matches: 6. Germline V gene sequence: CDR1 ENHRY, CDR2 SYGVKD. DNA for the CDR3: TGTGCCATCAGTGAGCCCATAGCGGGAGGCCACAATGAGCAGTTCTTC. The encoded protein is CAISEPIAGGHNEQFF.

V and J are TRBV5-4 and TRBJ2-1; tentative D call: TRBD2 (5 bases). V lost 0 bases, J lost 2 bases, and 9 bases lay in between. Germline CDR1 reads SGHNT; CDR2 reads YYREEE (reference sequence). This CDR3 comprises 15 residues. This chain's CDR3 is CASSLGLAAYNEQFF. The CDR3 nucleotides are TGTGCCAGCAGCTTGGGGCTAGCTGCCTACAATGAGCAGTTCTTC.

This clone has more than one count but fewer than ten. The rearrangement links TRBV5-1 to TRBJ2-3; perhaps TRBD1 as D (5 bases). The germline V and J ends were trimmed by 4 bases and 8 bases, with 17 bases remaining between them. CDR3 length equals 14 residues. CDR1 SGHRS and CDR2 YFSETQ come from the germline V gene. The CDR3 bases are TGCGCCAGCAGCACCCGACCAGTCCAGGGTACGCAGTATTTT. Translated: CASSTRPVQGTQYF.

The gene calls are TRBV20-1 and TRBJ2-5, with D hard to call. Judging by the DNA end, TRBJ2-7 fits better; the J call may be wrong. The germline V gene encodes CDR1 DFQATT and CDR2 SNEGSKA (reference sequence). The CDR3 spans 8 residues. The DNA for the CDR3 is TGCAGTGTTTACGAGCAGTACTTC. Its protein is CSVYEQYF.

The chain carries TRBV7-8 and TRBJ2-7; 9 bases line up with TRBD1. The CDR3 totals 16 residues. The V and J ends lost 6 bases and 7 bases, in that order; junction bases with no gene match: 16. CDR1 and CDR2 (germline): SGHVS, FQNEAQ. The CDR3 DNA reads as TGTGCCAGCAGACCAGGACAGGGGTGGACTCCGGGGGAGCAGTACTTC. Translating it yields CASRPGQGWTPGEQYF.

The chain is built from TRBV5-4 and TRBJ2-5; possible D gene TRBD1, 6 bases. The ends were cut back, 9 bases at V and 5 bases at J, with 20 bases in the middle. Germline V gene sequence: CDR1 SGHNT, CDR2 YYREEE (reference sequence). The CDR3 sequence is 14 residues long. CDR3 DNA sequence: TGTGCCACCCAGGACAGCGTGTCCGACGAGACCCAGTACTTC. This gives the protein CATQDSVSDETQYF.

This clone was seen once. CDR3 protein: CASRPSIGKKTQYF. The CDR3, as DNA: TGTGCCAGCCGTCCCTCGATCGGGAAGAAGACCCAGTACTTC. The V gene is TRBV5-6, the J gene TRBJ2-5; D possibly corresponds to TRBD2 (5 bases). CDR3 size: 14 residues. Germline-derived CDR1 and CDR2 are SGHDT and YYEEEE. V was cut by 7 bases and J by 6 bases, with 19 bases left in between.

The chain uses TRBV28 and TRBJ1-1; D call uncertain. The length of the CDR3 is 11 residues. Trimming left V 2 bases short and J 4 bases short, with 2 bases between. The germline V gene encodes CDR1 MDHEN and CDR2 SYDVKM. The CDR3 reads CASSLRTEAFF. The CDR3 region has the DNA TGTGCCAGCAGTTTACGCACTGAAGCTTTCTTT.

The chain carries TRBV4-1 and TRBJ1-5; TRBD1 matches at 10 bases. Germline values: CDR1 MGHRA, CDR2 YSYEKL. With V trimmed by 4 bases and J by 6 bases, 6 bases remained unmatched. The CDR3 extends over 15 amino acids. The CDR3 protein is CASSPDRGLGQPQHF. The CDR3 DNA is TGCGCCAGCAGCCCCGACAGGGGGCTTGGTCAGCCCCAGCATTTT.

The table lists this clone with a count of one. The V gene is TRBV29-1, the J gene TRBJ2-2; 7 bases fit TRBD1. CDR1 SQVTM and CDR2 ANQGSEA come from the germline V gene. The CDR3 length is 14 residues. V shed 4 bases, J shed 3 bases, and the junction held 5 bases outside the gene matches. The CDR3 protein is CSVGRQGYTGELFF. CDR3 DNA: TGCAGCGTTGGTCGACAGGGCTACACCGGGGAGCTGTTTTTT.

The chain couples TRBV19 to TRBJ1-1; a possible D gene is TRBD1 (6 bases). CDR3 length: 15 amino acids. Trimming took 5 bases from V and 7 from J, leaving 20 bases between them. Germline CDR1 reads LNHDA; CDR2 reads SQIVND (reference sequence). The CDR3 reads CASSVQGPSLGEAFF. The CDR3 DNA is TGTGCCAGTAGTGTTCAGGGGCCCTCTTTAGGTGAAGCTTTCTTT.

The V call is TRBV4-2, the J call TRBJ2-7; 7 nucleotides agree with TRBD2. The V and J ends lost 3 bases and 1 base, in that order; junction bases with no gene match: 3. This CDR3 spans 14 amino acids. Germline assignment: CDR1 LGHNA and CDR2 YNFKEQ. The CDR3 nucleotides read TGTGCCAGCAGCCACCCGGGACTATCCTACGAGCAGTACTTC. Translating gives CASSHPGLSYEQYF.

This clone was detected only once. V gene TRBV7-9 combines with J gene TRBJ1-2, with TRBD1 identical over 7 bases. The CDR3 has 13 amino acids. Germline CDR1 SEHNR, CDR2 FQNEAQ (reference sequence). With 3 bases clipped from V and 8 bases from J, the junction kept 6 bases outside the gene matches. The DNA of the CDR3 is TGTGCCAGCAGCTTGAACAGGGGTGAGGGCTACACCTTC. Its translation is CASSLNRGEGYTF.

The CDR3 loop is CASSGRGLGRNEQFF. Written as DNA, the CDR3 is TGCGCCAGCAGCGGCAGGGGTTTGGGTAGGAATGAGCAGTTCTTC. V is TRBV4-1 and J is TRBJ2-1; TRBD1 is a possible D gene (6 bases). The ends were cut back, 5 bases at V and 7 bases at J, with 18 bases in the middle. CDR1 and CDR2 (germline): MGHRA, YSYEKL. The CDR3 extends over 15 amino acids.

This clone was counted only a few times. The gene calls are TRBV5-1 and TRBJ2-5, with 9 bases lining up with TRBD2. The CDR3 runs to 17 residues. V dropped 0 bases and J dropped 2; count of bases not matched to a gene: 8. CDR1 SGHRS and CDR2 YFSETQ come from the germline V gene. CDR3 sequence: CASSLDPGAGGQETQYF. CDR3 in DNA: TGCGCCAGCAGCTTGGACCCCGGGGCGGGAGGGCAAGAGACCCAGTACTTC.

This clone was counted only a few times. The chain uses TRBV6-5 and TRBJ1-1; D uncertain. CDR1 MNHEY and CDR2 SVGAGI come from the germline V gene. The CDR3 is made up of 13 amino acids. Trimming shortened V by 10 bases and J by 10 bases, and 22 bases separated the two germline ends. The CDR3 coding sequence is TGTGCCACCTACTTTACAAACGGGAGGCCAGCTTTCTTT. It specifies CATYFTNGRPAFF.

There are a few counts of this clone. V usage is TRBV4-3 and J usage is TRBJ2-7; 9 bases line up with TRBD2. This CDR3 has 15 amino acids. With V trimmed by 2 bases and J by 4 bases, 6 bases remained unmatched. Germline-derived CDR1 and CDR2 are LGHNA and YSLEER. The CDR3 nucleotides read TGCGCCAGCAGCCAATCGACTAGCGGAAAATACGAGCAGTACTTC. It yields the protein CASSQSTSGKYEQYF.

J is TRBJ2-7 and V is TRBV6-5; TRBD2 is a possible D gene (6 bases). The CDR3 extends over 14 amino acids. Trimming removed 5 bases at V and 3 bases at J, with 14 bases between. The germline V gene has CDR1 MNHEY and CDR2 SVGAGI. The CDR3 loop reads CASSISGDDYEQYF. The CDR3 DNA is TGTGCCAGCAGTATTAGCGGAGACGACTACGAGCAGTACTTC.

This chain uses TRBV28 with TRBJ2-7; D perhaps matches TRBD2 (5 bases). The V and J ends lost 6 bases and 2 bases respectively, with 11 bases between them. Germline V gene lookup returns CDR1 MDHEN and CDR2 SYDVKM. This CDR3 is built from 13 residues. DNA of the CDR3: TGTGCCAGCAGGTCGAGCGGCCCCTACGAGCAGTACTTC. As protein: CASRSSGPYEQYF.

The rearrangement uses TRBV5-1 and TRBJ1-1, with D unclear. This CDR3 is 14 amino acids long. Germline V gene lookup returns CDR1 SGHRS and CDR2 YFSETQ. V gave up 1 base and J gave up 4 bases, with 11 bases separating them. The CDR3 is CASSLWSVFTEAFF. The CDR3 DNA reads TGCGCCAGCAGCTTGTGGTCAGTTTTCACTGAAGCTTTCTTT.

The genes are TRBV6-1 and TRBJ2-2, with 7 bases identical to TRBD2. Looked up from germline, CDR1 is MNHNS and CDR2 is SASEGT. Germline trimming cut 6 bases from V and 5 bases from J; bases unmatched to any gene: 9. This CDR3 spans 15 amino acids. The CDR3 DNA follows: TGTGCCAGCAGCGCTCTAGCGGTCCAGACCGGGGAGCTGTTTTTT. Translating it yields CASSALAVQTGELFF.

The chain joins TRBV28 to TRBJ2-7; 9 nucleotides agree with TRBD2. V lost 5 bases and J lost 6; bases outside the gene matches: 5. This CDR3 is 13 amino acids long. CDR1 MDHEN and CDR2 SYDVKM come from the germline V gene. The CDR3 sequence is CASSKSAGGEQYF. CDR3 bases: TGTGCCAGCAGTAAATCAGCGGGGGGCGAGCAGTACTTC.

This chain joins TRBV5-1 and TRBJ2-1; 8 bases agree with TRBD1. The CDR3 is made up of 18 amino acids. CDR1 SGHRS and CDR2 YFSETQ come from the germline V gene. J gave up 3 bases and V 0 bases, and 11 bases lay outside the gene matches. Here the CDR3 DNA reads TGCGCCAGCAGCTTGGCCGGTATTGGACAGGGACTCTACAATGAGCAGTTCTTC. This encodes CASSLAGIGQGLYNEQFF.

The chain's CDR3 is CATAGQRATNEKLFF. CDR3 in DNA: TGTGCCACCGCGGGGCAGCGTGCAACTAATGAAAAACTGTTTTTT. The V and J genes are TRBV18 and TRBJ1-4; perhaps TRBD1 as D (5 bases). V lost 10 bases, J lost 0 bases, and 15 bases lay in between. CDR3 length equals 15 residues. Germline V gene sequence: CDR1 KGHSH, CDR2 LQKENI. The full variable domain, completed using reference TRBV18 and TRBJ1-4, is NAGVMQNPRHLVRRRGQEARLRCSPMKGHSHVYWYRQLPEEGLKFMVYLQKENIIDESGMPKERFSAEFPKEGPSILRIQQVVRGDSAAYFCATAGQRATNEKLFFGSGTQLSVL.

The V call is TRBV7-9, the J call TRBJ2-7; 8 bases line up with TRBD2. V lost 2 bases, J lost 5 bases, and 5 bases stayed unmatched. Germline V gene sequence: CDR1 SEHNR, CDR2 FQNEAQ (reference sequence). The CDR3 length is 14 residues. CDR3 residues: CASSLKREWDEQYF. The DNA for the CDR3 is TGTGCCAGCAGCTTAAAGCGGGAGTGGGACGAGCAGTACTTC.